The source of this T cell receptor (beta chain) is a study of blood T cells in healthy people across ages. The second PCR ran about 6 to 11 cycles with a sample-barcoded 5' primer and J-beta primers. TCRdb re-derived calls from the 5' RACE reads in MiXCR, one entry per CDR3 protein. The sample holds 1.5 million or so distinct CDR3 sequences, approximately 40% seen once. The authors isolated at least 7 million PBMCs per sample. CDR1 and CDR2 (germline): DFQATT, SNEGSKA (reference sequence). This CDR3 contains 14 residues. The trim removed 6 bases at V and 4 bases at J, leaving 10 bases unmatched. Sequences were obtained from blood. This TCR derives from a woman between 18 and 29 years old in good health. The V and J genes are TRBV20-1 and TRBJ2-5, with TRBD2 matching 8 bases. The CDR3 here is CSAHVAGGGETQYF. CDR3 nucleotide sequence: TGCAGTGCCCATGTGGCGGGGGGCGGAGAGACCCAGTACTTC.